Listed here is a single T cell receptor beta chain. What it binds is unknown. These data come from a study of cytomegalovirus exposure and HLA in healthy donors. Study at large: Some 85 million unique TCRs from HLA-typed donors were held in an early data release. Overall study findings and caveats: Per published accounts, TCR beta sequences correctly predicted the HLA-A and HLA-B alleles of most subjects. A later analysis linked a missense variant in DCLRE1C to the trimming of TCR beta V and J genes. Most TCR beta V segments were productive about 87% or about 30% of the time in an earlier analysis.

The PCR contained 60 Vbeta and 13 Jbeta primers. TCRdb's copy holds only in-frame clones and misses some; the assay was immunoSEQ multiplex PCR. In the table there are 110,000 to 150,000 clones, 82% of which are singletons. The V end lost 2 bases, the J end lost 7 bases, and 15 bases lay between the germline ends. Germline assignment: CDR1 LNHNV and CDR2 YYDKDF (reference sequence). This CDR3 has 15 residues. The chain links TRBV15 to TRBJ1-5, with D tentatively TRBD1 (6 bases). Sequencing was done on a sample of PBMCs. This clonotype was sampled from a woman aged 60-70 years in good health and CMV-seropositive. Here the CDR3 DNA reads TGTGCCACCAGCAGATCTTCAGGGGAGTCGCAGCCCCAGCATTTT. Its protein product is CATSRSSGESQPQHF.